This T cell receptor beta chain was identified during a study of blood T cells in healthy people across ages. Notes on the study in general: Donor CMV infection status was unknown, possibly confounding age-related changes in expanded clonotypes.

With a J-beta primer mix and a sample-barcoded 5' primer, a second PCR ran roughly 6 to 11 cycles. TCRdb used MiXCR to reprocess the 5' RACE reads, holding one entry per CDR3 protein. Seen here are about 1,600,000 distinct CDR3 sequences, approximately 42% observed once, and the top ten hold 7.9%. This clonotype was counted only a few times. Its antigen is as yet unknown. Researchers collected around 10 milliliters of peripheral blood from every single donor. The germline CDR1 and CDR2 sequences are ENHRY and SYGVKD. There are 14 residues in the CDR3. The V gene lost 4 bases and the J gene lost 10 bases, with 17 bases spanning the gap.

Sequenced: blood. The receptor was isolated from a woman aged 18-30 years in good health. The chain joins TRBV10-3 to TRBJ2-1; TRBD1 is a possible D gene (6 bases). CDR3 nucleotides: TGTGCCATCAGTGGAGATCGGACAGTCCGAGAGCAGTTCTTC. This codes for CAISGDRTVREQFF.